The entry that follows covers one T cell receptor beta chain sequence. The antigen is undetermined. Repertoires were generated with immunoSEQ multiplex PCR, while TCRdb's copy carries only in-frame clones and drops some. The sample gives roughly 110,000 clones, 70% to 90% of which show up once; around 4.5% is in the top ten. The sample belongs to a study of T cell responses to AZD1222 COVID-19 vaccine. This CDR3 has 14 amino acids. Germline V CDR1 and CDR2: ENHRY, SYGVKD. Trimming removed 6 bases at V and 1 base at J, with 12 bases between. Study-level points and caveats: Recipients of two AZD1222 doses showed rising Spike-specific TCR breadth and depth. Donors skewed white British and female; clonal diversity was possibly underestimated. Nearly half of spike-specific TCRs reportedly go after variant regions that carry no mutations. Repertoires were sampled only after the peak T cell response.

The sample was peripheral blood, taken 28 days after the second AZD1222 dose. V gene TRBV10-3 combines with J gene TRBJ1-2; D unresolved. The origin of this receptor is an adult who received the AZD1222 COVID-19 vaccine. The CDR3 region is CAISDDTLNYGYTF. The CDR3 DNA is TGTGCCATCAGCGATGACACCCTTAACTATGGCTACACCTTC.